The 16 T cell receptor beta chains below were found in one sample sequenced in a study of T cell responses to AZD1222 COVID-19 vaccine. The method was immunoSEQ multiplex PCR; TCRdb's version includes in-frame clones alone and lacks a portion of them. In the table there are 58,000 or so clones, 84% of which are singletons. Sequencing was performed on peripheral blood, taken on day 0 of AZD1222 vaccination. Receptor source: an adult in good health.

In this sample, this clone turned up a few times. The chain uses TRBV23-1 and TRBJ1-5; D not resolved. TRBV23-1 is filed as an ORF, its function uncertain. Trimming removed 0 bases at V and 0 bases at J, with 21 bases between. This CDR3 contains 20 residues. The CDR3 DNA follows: TGCGCCAGCAGTCAATCAGGACGCCGTTCGGGGATCGATAGCAATCAGCCCCAGCATTTT. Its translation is CASSQSGRRSGIDSNQPQHF.

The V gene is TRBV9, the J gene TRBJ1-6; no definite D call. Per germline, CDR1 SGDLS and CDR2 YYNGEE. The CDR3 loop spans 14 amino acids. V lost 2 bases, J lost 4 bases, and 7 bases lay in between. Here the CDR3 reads CASSVRQYNSPLHF. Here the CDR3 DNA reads TGTGCCAGCAGCGTCCGACAATATAATTCACCCCTCCACTTT.

DNA of the CDR3: TGTGCCAGCAGCCTCGATGAAACCGGGGAGCTGTTTTTT. Protein product: CASSLDETGELFF. The V and J genes are TRBV6-2 or TRBV6-3 and TRBJ2-2; D ambiguous. The germline CDR1 and CDR2 sequences are MNHEY and SVGEGT. Trimming cost V 6 bases and J 5 bases, with 10 bases left between them. The CDR3 spans 13 residues.

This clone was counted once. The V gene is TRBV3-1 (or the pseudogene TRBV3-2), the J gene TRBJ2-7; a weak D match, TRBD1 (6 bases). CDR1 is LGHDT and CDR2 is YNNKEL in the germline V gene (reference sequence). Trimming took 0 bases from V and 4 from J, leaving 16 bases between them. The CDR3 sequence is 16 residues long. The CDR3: CASSQEGRQVLYEQYF. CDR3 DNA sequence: TGTGCCAGCAGCCAAGAGGGGCGACAGGTGTTGTACGAGCAGTACTTC.

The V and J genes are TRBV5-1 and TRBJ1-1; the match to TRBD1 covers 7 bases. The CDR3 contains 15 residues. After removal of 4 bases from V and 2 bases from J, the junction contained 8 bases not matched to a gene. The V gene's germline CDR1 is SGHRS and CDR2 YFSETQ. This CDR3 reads CASSLGGRGNTEAFF. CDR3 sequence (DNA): TGCGCCAGCAGCCTAGGGGGCAGGGGTAACACTGAAGCTTTCTTT. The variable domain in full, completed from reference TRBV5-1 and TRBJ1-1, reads KAGVTQTPRYLIKTRGQQVTLSCSPISGHRSVSWYQQTPGQGLQFLFEYFSETQRNKGNFPGRFSGRQFSNSRSEMNVSTLELGDSALYLCASSLGGRGNTEAFFGQGTRLTVV.

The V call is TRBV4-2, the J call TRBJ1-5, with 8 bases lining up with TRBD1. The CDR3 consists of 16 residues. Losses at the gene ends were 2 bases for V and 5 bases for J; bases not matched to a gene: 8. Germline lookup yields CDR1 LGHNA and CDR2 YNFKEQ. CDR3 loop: CASSQPRDRSDQPQHF. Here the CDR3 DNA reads TGTGCCAGCAGCCAACCCCGGGACAGGTCCGATCAGCCCCAGCATTTT.

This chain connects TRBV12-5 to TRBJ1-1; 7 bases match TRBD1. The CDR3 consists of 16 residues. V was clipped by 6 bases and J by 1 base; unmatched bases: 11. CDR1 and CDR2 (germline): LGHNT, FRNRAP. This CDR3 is CASGTFQGGENTEAFF. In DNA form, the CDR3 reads TGTGCTAGTGGCACTTTCCAGGGGGGGGAGAACACTGAAGCTTTCTTT.

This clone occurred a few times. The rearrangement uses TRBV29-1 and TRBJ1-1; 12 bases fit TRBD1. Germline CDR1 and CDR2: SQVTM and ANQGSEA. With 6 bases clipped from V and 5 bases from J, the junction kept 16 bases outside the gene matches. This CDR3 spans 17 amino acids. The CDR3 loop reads CSVQVLPGQGAITEAFF. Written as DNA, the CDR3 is TGCAGCGTCCAAGTTTTACCGGGACAGGGGGCGATTACTGAAGCTTTCTTT. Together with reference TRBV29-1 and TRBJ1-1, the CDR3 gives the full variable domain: SAVISQKPSRDICQRGTSLTIQCQVDSQVTMMFWYRQQPGQSLTLIATANQGSEATYESGFVIDKFPISRPNLTFSTLTVSNMSPEDSSIYLCSVQVLPGQGAITEAFFGQGTRLTVV.

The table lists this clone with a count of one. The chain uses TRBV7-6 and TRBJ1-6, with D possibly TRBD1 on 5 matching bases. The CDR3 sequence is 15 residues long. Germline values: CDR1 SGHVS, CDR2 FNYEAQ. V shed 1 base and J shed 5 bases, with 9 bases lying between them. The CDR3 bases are TGTGCCAGCAGCTTAGAAGGGGCGGATAATTCACCCCTCCACTTT. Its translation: CASSLEGADNSPLHF.

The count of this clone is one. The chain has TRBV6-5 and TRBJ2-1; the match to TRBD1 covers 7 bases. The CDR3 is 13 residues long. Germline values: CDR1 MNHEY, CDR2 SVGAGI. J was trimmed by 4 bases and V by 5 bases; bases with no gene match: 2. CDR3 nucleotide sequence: TGTGCCAGCAGTAGGGACAGTTACAATGAGCAGTTCTTC. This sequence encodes CASSRDSYNEQFF.

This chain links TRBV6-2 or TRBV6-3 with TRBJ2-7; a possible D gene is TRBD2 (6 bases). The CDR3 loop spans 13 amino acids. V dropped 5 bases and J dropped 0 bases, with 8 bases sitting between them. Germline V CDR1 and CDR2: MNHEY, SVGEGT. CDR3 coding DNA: TGTGCCAGCAGTGCGGGATTCTCCTACGAGCAGTACTTC. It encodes CASSAGFSYEQYF.

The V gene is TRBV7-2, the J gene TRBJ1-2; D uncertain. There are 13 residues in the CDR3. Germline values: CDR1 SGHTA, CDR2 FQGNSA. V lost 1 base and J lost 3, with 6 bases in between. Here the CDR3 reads CASSLGSYYGYTF. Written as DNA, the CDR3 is TGTGCCAGCAGCTTAGGTTCCTACTATGGCTACACCTTC. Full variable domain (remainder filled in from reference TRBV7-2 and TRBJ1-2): GAGVSQSPSNKVTEKGKDVELRCDPISGHTALYWYRQSLGQGLEFLIYFQGNSAPDKSGLPSDRFSAERTGGSVSTLTIQRTQQEDSAVYLCASSLGSYYGYTFGSGTRLTVV.

The CDR3 loop reads CASSSLIRGYQETQYF. CDR3 in DNA: TGTGCCAGCAGTTCCTTGATCCGGGGCTATCAAGAGACCCAGTACTTC. The chain recombines TRBV27 with TRBJ2-5; D may be TRBD1 or TRBD2 (5 bases each). CDR3 length equals 16 residues. Trimming shortened V by 4 bases and J by 2 bases, and 17 bases separated the two germline ends. The germline V gene has CDR1 MNHEY and CDR2 SMNVEV (reference sequence).

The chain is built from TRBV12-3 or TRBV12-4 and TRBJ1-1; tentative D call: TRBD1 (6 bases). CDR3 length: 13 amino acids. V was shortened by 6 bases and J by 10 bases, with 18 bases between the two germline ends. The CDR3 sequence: CASRYRAVRGAFF. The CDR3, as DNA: TGTGCCAGCAGATACAGGGCCGTGAGGGGAGCTTTCTTT.

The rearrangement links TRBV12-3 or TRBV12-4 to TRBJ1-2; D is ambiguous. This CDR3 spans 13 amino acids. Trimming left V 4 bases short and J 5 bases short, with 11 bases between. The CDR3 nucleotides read TGTGCCAGCAGTTACTTACAAGGGTATGGCTACACCTTC. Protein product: CASSYLQGYGYTF.

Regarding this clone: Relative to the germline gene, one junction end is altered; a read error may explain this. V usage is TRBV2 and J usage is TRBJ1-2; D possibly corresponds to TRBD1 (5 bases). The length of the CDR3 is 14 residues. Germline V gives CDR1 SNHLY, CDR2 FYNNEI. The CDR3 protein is CAGSGRSRAHGYTF. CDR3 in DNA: TGTGCCGGCAGTGGCCGGAGCAGGGCCCATGGCTACACCTTC.